One and the same sample provided the 8 T cell receptor beta chains below, sequenced in a study of blood T cell repertoires in COVID-19. Generated by immunoSEQ multiplex PCR, the TCRdb table keeps only in-frame clones and is missing some. The sample contains approximately 280,000 clones, 90% of which appear only once. Source material: PBMCs or T cells enriched from blood (not recorded which). The receptors were gathered from a woman aged 18 to 35 with acute COVID-19.

The chain links TRBV30 to TRBJ2-1; no clear D. The CDR3 is 14 amino acids. With 5 bases removed from V and 2 bases from J, the gap between germline ends came to 13 bases. Germline V gene lookup returns CDR1 GTSNPN and CDR2 SVGIG (reference sequence). CDR3 residues: CAWGWPSPYNEQFF. CDR3 DNA: TGTGCCTGGGGTTGGCCATCACCCTACAATGAGCAGTTCTTC.

In this sample, this clone turned up once. The CDR3 coding sequence is TGTGCCAGCTCACCACCCAACAAAGAGACCCAGTACTTC. Translation: CASSPPNKETQYF. J is TRBJ2-5 and V is TRBV18; D unclear. V lost 0 bases and J lost 3, with 5 bases in between. CDR1 KGHSH and CDR2 LQKENI come from the germline V gene. The CDR3 covers 13 residues.

The chain recombines TRBV10-3 with TRBJ2-7; the D gene is possibly TRBD1 (6 bases). Germline V gene sequence: CDR1 ENHRY, CDR2 SYGVKD. The V gene lost 0 bases and the J gene lost 4 bases, with 13 bases spanning the gap. This CDR3 is built from 15 residues. In DNA, the CDR3 is TGTGCCATCAGTGAGTCCTCGGGCAGGGGTTACGAGCAGTACTTC. Its translation is CAISESSGRGYEQYF.

The chain links TRBV7-9 to TRBJ2-1; no definite D call. The length of the CDR3 is 14 residues. In germline, CDR1 is SEHNR, CDR2 FQNEAQ (reference sequence). The germline V and J ends were trimmed by 7 bases and 4 bases, with 14 bases remaining between them. This chain's CDR3 is CASTRQANYNEQFF. The CDR3 coding sequence is TGTGCCAGCACTCGCCAGGCGAATTACAATGAGCAGTTCTTC.

The chain joins TRBV5-6 to TRBJ1-3; 7 bases match TRBD1. The length of the CDR3 is 14 residues. The V segment lost 4 bases and the J segment 2 bases; nucleotides outside the gene matches: 3. CDR1 SGHDT and CDR2 YYEEEE come from the germline V gene. Here the CDR3 reads CASSPGTAGNTIYF. CDR3 nucleotides: TGTGCCAGCAGCCCTGGGACAGCTGGAAACACCATATATTTT.

The chain links TRBV28 to TRBJ2-6; 9 bases are shared with TRBD1. Germline V gene data show CDR1 as MDHEN and CDR2 as SYDVKM. J gave up 0 bases and V 2 bases, and 5 bases lay outside the gene matches. The CDR3 covers 18 residues. DNA for the CDR3: TGTGCCAGCAGTTTAAGGGGACAGGGTTACTCTGGGGCCAACGTCCTGACTTTC. Amino acid sequence: CASSLRGQGYSGANVLTF.

This chain links TRBV2 with TRBJ2-5, with 10 bases lining up with TRBD1. This CDR3 comprises 15 residues. CDR1 SNHLY and CDR2 FYNNEI come from the germline V gene. V trimming: 7 bases; J trimming: 5 bases; junction bases outside the gene matches: 10. CDR3 DNA: TGTGCCAGCACCCCGGGACAGGGGAGGCGGGAGACCCAGTACTTC. As protein: CASTPGQGRRETQYF. Filled out from reference TRBV2 and TRBJ2-5, the complete variable domain reads EPEVTQTPSHQVTQMGQEVILRCVPISNHLYFYWYRQILGQKVEFLVSFYNNEISEKSEIFDDQFSVERPDGSNFTLKIRSTKLEDSAMYFCASTPGQGRRETQYFGPGTRLLVL.

V is TRBV10-3 and J is TRBJ1-1; D remains unclear. V lost 8 bases to trimming and J lost 4 bases, with 14 bases between them. The CDR3 is 13 residues long. Germline-derived CDR1 and CDR2 are ENHRY and SYGVKD. CDR3 sequence: CAIAGDISTEAFF. In DNA, the CDR3 is TGTGCCATCGCCGGGGATATATCCACTGAAGCTTTCTTT.